This entry lists 17 T cell receptor beta chains sequenced from one sample in a study of T-cell memory formation after mild COVID-19. TCRdb itself ran the 5' RACE reads through MiXCR, one entry per CDR3 protein. The sample records around 200,000 distinct CDR3 sequences, 20% to 25% being singletons. Sequenced material: PBMCs or a T cell subset sorted from them (not recorded which). These receptors were obtained from an adult woman who had mild COVID-19 (a few samples of this study predate the infection). Cell type and time point are not known.

The chain links TRBV30 to TRBJ1-1; no reliable D call. Germline V gene data show CDR1 as GTSNPN and CDR2 as SVGIG (reference sequence). The germline V and J ends were trimmed by 0 bases and 6 bases, with 11 bases remaining between them. This CDR3 is 13 amino acids long. Written as DNA, the CDR3 is TGTGCCTGGAGTGTATCCCCCCCTCCTGAAGCTTTCTTT. This codes for CAWSVSPPPEAFF.

The chain is built from TRBV5-1 and TRBJ2-7; TRBD1 aligns across 8 bases. The V gene end was trimmed by 5 bases and the J gene end by 9 bases; junction bases not matched to a gene: 10. This CDR3 has 13 residues. Germline CDR1 SGHRS, CDR2 YFSETQ. Here the CDR3 DNA reads TGCGCCAGCAGGGCAGGGGGCGCGGGTCTGCAGTACTTC. Protein: CASRAGGAGLQYF.

In this sample, this clonotype turned up a few times. V usage is TRBV11-3 and J usage is TRBJ2-6; D is unresolved. This CDR3 is built from 12 residues. In germline, CDR1 is SGHNT, CDR2 YENEEA. V was clipped by 4 bases and J by 8 bases, with 6 bases between them. The CDR3 region has the DNA TGTGCCAGCAGCTACTTGTCCAACGTCCTGACTTTC. This codes for CASSYLSNVLTF.

In its sample, this clonotype was seen a few times. The rearrangement joins TRBV6-2 or TRBV6-3 to TRBJ2-1; TRBD2 matches at 10 bases. Germline V gene lookup returns CDR1 MNHEY and CDR2 SVGEGT. CDR3 length: 20 amino acids. V lost 2 bases and J lost 0; bases outside the gene matches: 13. In DNA, the CDR3 is TGTGCCAGCAGTTACCCTCTAGCGGGAGTAGCTCCCAGCTCCTACAATGAGCAGTTCTTC. Translation gives CASSYPLAGVAPSSYNEQFF.

The chain joins TRBV15 to TRBJ2-3, with 7 bases that match TRBD1. There are 19 residues in the CDR3. Looked up from germline, CDR1 is LNHNV and CDR2 is YYDKDF (reference sequence). V gave up 0 bases and J gave up 4 bases; unmatched junction bases: 16. CDR3 residues: CATSREIRTGPRSADTQYF. The CDR3 DNA reads TGTGCCACCAGCAGAGAAATCCGGACAGGCCCTAGGTCTGCAGATACGCAGTATTTT.

This clonotype was counted only a few times. The genes are TRBV24-1 and TRBJ1-1; 7 positions match TRBD1. V lost 3 bases, J lost 4 bases, and 10 bases stayed unmatched. The length of the CDR3 is 16 residues. Germline CDR1 KGHDR, CDR2 SFDVKD. CDR3 protein: CATSDDPNRGGTEAFF. DNA of the CDR3: TGTGCCACCAGTGATGACCCTAACAGGGGAGGCACTGAAGCTTTCTTT.

The chain is built from TRBV9 and TRBJ1-6; D is ambiguous. This CDR3 is 12 amino acids long. V lost 4 bases to trimming and J lost 1 base, with 0 bases between them. Germline V gives CDR1 SGDLS, CDR2 YYNGEE. CDR3 sequence (DNA): TGTGCCAGCAGCTCCTATAATTCACCCCTCCACTTT. It translates to CASSSYNSPLHF.

This chain links TRBV20-1 with TRBJ2-1; D perhaps matches TRBD2 (6 bases). The V end was cut by 6 bases, the J end by 7 bases, with 22 bases between. Germline V CDR1 and CDR2: DFQATT, SNEGSKA (reference sequence). The length of the CDR3 is 15 residues. CDR3 protein: CSAPEKSGDGNEQFF. The CDR3 coding sequence is TGCAGTGCCCCGGAAAAATCGGGGGACGGGAATGAGCAGTTCTTC.

The chain carries TRBV6-6 and TRBJ1-4; no clear D gene. The germline gives CDR1 MNHNY, CDR2 SVGAGI (reference sequence). Trimming shortened V by 0 bases and J by 14 bases, and 40 bases separated the two germline ends. The CDR3 contains 22 residues. CDR3 in amino acids: CASSYSWAPLLNENLLRVFLFF. DNA of the CDR3: TGTGCCAGCAGTTACTCGTGGGCTCCGCTCCTTAATGAAAATCTTCTCCGAGTGTTTCTGTTTTTT.

The chain carries TRBV29-1 and TRBJ1-2; D is unresolved. CDR3 length: 15 amino acids. Trimming stripped 0 bases from V and 5 bases from J, with 16 bases between. Germline CDR1 and CDR2: SQVTM and ANQGSEA. CDR3: CSVEDRRIMPYGYTF. The CDR3 bases are TGCAGCGTTGAAGATCGTAGGATTATGCCTTATGGCTACACCTTC. Combining the CDR3 with reference TRBV29-1 and TRBJ1-2 gives the whole variable domain SAVISQKPSRDICQRGTSLTIQCQVDSQVTMMFWYRQQPGQSLTLIATANQGSEATYESGFVIDKFPISRPNLTFSTLTVSNMSPEDSSIYLCSVEDRRIMPYGYTFGSGTRLTVV.

This clonotype was counted between two and nine times. The chain couples TRBV9 to TRBJ2-1, with 15 bases fitting TRBD2. The trim removed 4 bases at V and 8 bases at J, leaving 16 bases unmatched. The CDR3 spans 19 residues. CDR1 SGDLS and CDR2 YYNGEE come from the germline V gene. The CDR3: CASSTGLAGGVAVADEQFF. The DNA of the CDR3 is TGTGCCAGCAGCACGGGACTAGCGGGAGGAGTAGCGGTAGCCGATGAGCAGTTCTTC.

This clonotype was counted a few times. This chain's CDR3 is CSVEGGTGELFF. DNA of the CDR3: TGCAGCGTTGAAGGGGGAACCGGGGAGCTGTTTTTT. The rearrangement links TRBV29-1 to TRBJ2-2; the D is unclear. Germline V CDR1 and CDR2: SQVTM, ANQGSEA. The V gene lost 1 base and the J gene lost 5 bases, with 5 bases spanning the gap. The CDR3 covers 12 residues.

This clonotype showed up just a few times. The chain is built from TRBV7-2 and TRBJ2-3; D may be TRBD2 (6 bases). This CDR3 is built from 17 residues. Germline V gene sequence: CDR1 SGHTA, CDR2 FQGNSA. Trimming cost V 7 bases and J 3 bases, with 23 bases left between them. CDR3: CASTFAFPGLKTDTQYF. In nucleotides, the CDR3 is TGTGCCAGCACCTTTGCTTTTCCGGGACTGAAAACAGATACGCAGTATTTT.

The sample holds one count of this clonotype. CDR3 sequence: CASSQGPSGSPLHF. The CDR3 DNA reads TGCGCCAGCAGCCAAGGCCCCTCAGGATCACCCCTCCACTTT. The genes are TRBV4-3 and TRBJ1-6; D is uncertain. V was pared by 1 base and J by 10 bases, with 11 bases between. The CDR3 contains 14 residues. Germline V CDR1 and CDR2: LGHNA, YSLEER.

This clonotype was seen a few times. J is TRBJ2-7 and V is TRBV25-1; TRBD2 aligns across 9 bases. With 2 bases clipped from V and 4 bases from J, the junction kept 3 bases outside the gene matches. The CDR3 totals 14 residues. The germline V gene encodes CDR1 MGHDK and CDR2 SYGVNS. The CDR3 loop is CASSEVAGAYEQYF. CDR3 nucleotide sequence: TGTGCCAGCAGTGAAGTAGCGGGAGCTTACGAGCAGTACTTC.

This clonotype was detected a few times. This chain links TRBV6-6 with TRBJ2-1; 10 nucleotides align to TRBD2. Germline V gene sequence: CDR1 MNHNY, CDR2 SVGAGI (reference sequence). The CDR3 is made up of 17 amino acids. V was clipped by 0 bases and J by 8 bases; unmatched bases: 10. The CDR3 reads CASSYSAGTSVGDEQFF. CDR3 DNA: TGTGCCAGCAGTTACTCGGCCGGGACTAGCGTGGGAGATGAGCAGTTCTTC.

Only a few counts were recorded for this clonotype. The V and J genes are TRBV5-1 and TRBJ2-2; D is uncertain. V gave up 1 base and J gave up 5 bases, with 12 bases separating them. This CDR3 is built from 15 residues. Germline lookup yields CDR1 SGHRS and CDR2 YFSETQ. CDR3: CASSLRELPTGELFF. CDR3 sequence (DNA): TGCGCCAGCAGCTTGAGGGAACTCCCAACCGGGGAGCTGTTTTTT.